What follows describes a single T cell receptor beta chain. The antigen is undetermined. The study ran its PCR with 60 Vbeta and 13 Jbeta primers. Clones were read by immunoSEQ multiplex PCR, and TCRdb kept only the in-frame ones, dropping some. This table has about 260,000 clones, about 83% appearing once. The data derive from a study of cytomegalovirus exposure and HLA in healthy donors. Notes on the study in general: Only CMV serostatus was available as immune exposure information. An analysis was carried out at a later point. It showed that HLA-associated TCR beta chains were more clonally expanded than equally common non-associated chains.

Germline CDR1 is LGHNA and CDR2 is YNFKEQ. CDR3 length equals 17 residues. With 0 bases removed from V and 2 bases from J, the gap between germline ends came to 15 bases. The source material was PBMCs. The chain couples TRBV4-2 to TRBJ2-3; maybe TRBD2 (6 bases). The TCR originated in a woman in her thirties or forties in good health and CMV-seropositive. The CDR3 here is CASSQDPTGVVTDTQYF. The CDR3 nucleotides are TGTGCCAGCAGCCAAGATCCAACGGGAGTCGTCACAGATACGCAGTATTTT.